This T cell receptor beta chain was recorded in a study of Ad26.COV2.S vaccination and SARS-CoV-2 variants. Treatment in this sample: 19 received Ad26.COV2.S at low or high dose, single or two shots; several received placebo; per-sample allocation not given. All samples were drawn on day 63, counting from the first vaccine or placebo injection. Overall study findings and caveats: Spike-specific TCR breadth was greater in vaccine than placebo recipients. Spike-specific CD8+ and CD4+ T cell responses reportedly showed substantial breadth after vaccination.

This CDR3 contains 15 residues. Trimming cost V 5 bases and J 2 bases, with 10 bases left between them. Per the germline V gene, CDR1 is MNHEY and CDR2 is SVGEGT. In regard to this clone: Its antigen is not known.

Generated by immunoSEQ multiplex PCR, the TCRdb table keeps only in-frame clones and is missing some. The sample has 450,000 to 550,000 clones; 89% are singletons. The sequenced sample was peripheral blood, obtained in a trial of Ad26.COV2.S vaccine versus placebo. The chain joins TRBV6-2 or TRBV6-3 to TRBJ2-6; D not resolved. The sequence derives from a person aged 18-60 years who received the Ad26.COV2.S COVID-19 vaccine or a placebo. CDR3 region: CASSIYRAGANVLTF. In nucleotides, the CDR3 is TGTGCCAGCAGTATCTATCGGGCTGGGGCCAACGTCCTGACTTTC.